The table lists the clone carrying this T cell receptor beta chain with a few counts. The entry originates in a study of blood T cell repertoires in COVID-19. Study as a whole: Sample material is recorded as cDNA or gDNA derived from T cells, B-cell-depleted T cells, or PBMCs.

As processed by the authors: Estimated nucleated cell counts came from reference gene primer amplification. Libraries were prepared by immunoSEQ multiplex PCR; TCRdb keeps only in-frame clonotypes and omits some of them. D and trimming were read from the DNA, whereas the V and J calls and clone size are those reported in that table. The sample holds about 160,000 clones; around 83% are singletons and the top ten take approximately 1%. The TCR originated in a man aged 40-49 years with acute or convalescent COVID-19. Material: peripheral blood.

In nucleotides, the CDR3 is TGCGCCAGCAGCTTGGAGGCAGCTAGGAATTCACCCCTCCACTTT. Translation gives CASSLEAARNSPLHF. The chain links TRBV5-1 to TRBJ1-6, with unresolved D. The CDR3 spans 15 residues. V was trimmed by 0 bases and J by 7 bases, leaving 11 bases between them. Germline V gene lookup returns CDR1 SGHRS and CDR2 YFSETQ.